The rows below give T cell receptor beta chains drawn from one sample of a study of vaccination effects on CD4 cells after COVID-19. Sequencing was performed with immunoSEQ multiplex PCR; in TCRdb, only in-frame clones are kept and a portion is missing. Counted here are about 41,000 clones, around 70% occurring once; the ten biggest clones make up about 25%. The antigens these receptors bind are not known. The specimen was CD4+ T cells from PBMCs cultured with HCoV-OC43 spike peptides, collected before COVID-19 vaccination. Source of these receptors: a human donor who received a COVID-19 vaccine. Both conserved end residues are part of each CDR3. Each record gives: J gene, clone size, V gene, D gene, CDR3 DNA, CDR3 protein. The D gene is left open where the match is weak. Only some rows state a clone size, as once, few, many or a class for expanded clones.

J gene: TRBJ2-5; clone size: NA; V gene: TRBV5-1; D gene: NA; CDR3 DNA: TGCGCCAGCAGGAGACAGCCCCAAGAGACCCAGTACTTC; CDR3 protein: CASRRQPQETQYF
J gene: TRBJ2-4; clone size: NA; V gene: TRBV29-1; D gene: NA; CDR3 DNA: TGCAGCGTTGTTTTAGTCGAAAAAAGAAAAAACATTCAGTACTTC; CDR3 protein: CSVVLVEKRKNIQYF
J gene: TRBJ1-5; clone size: NA; V gene: TRBV11-2; D gene: TRBD1; CDR3 DNA: TGTGCCAGCAGCCCGCGGACAGGGAAGGGAGATCAGCCCCAGCATTTT; CDR3 protein: CASSPRTGKGDQPQHF
J gene: TRBJ2-1; clone size: NA; V gene: TRBV7-9; D gene: TRBD1; CDR3 DNA: TGTGCCAGCAGCCGCGAAAGACAGGGGAGGAATGAGCAGTTCTTC; CDR3 protein: CASSRERQGRNEQFF
J gene: TRBJ2-7; clone size: NA; V gene: TRBV7-9; D gene: NA; CDR3 DNA: TGTGCCAGCAGCAATCGATTTAGCTCCTACGAGCAGTACTTC; CDR3 protein: CASSNRFSSYEQYF
J gene: TRBJ1-1; clone size: NA; V gene: TRBV5-4; D gene: TRBD1; CDR3 DNA: TGTGCCAGCACCAGACCGGGACAGGGAAGGAACACTGAAGCTTTCTTT; CDR3 protein: CASTRPGQGRNTEAFF
J gene: TRBJ1-2; clone size: few; V gene: TRBV18; D gene: NA; CDR3 DNA: TGTGCCAGCTTACCGATCGACAGGTCCTATGGCTACACCTTC; CDR3 protein: CASLPIDRSYGYTF
J gene: TRBJ2-3; clone size: NA; V gene: TRBV5-6; D gene: NA; CDR3 DNA: TGTGCCAGCAGCTGGGGGGCAGATACGCAGTATTTT; CDR3 protein: CASSWGADTQYF
J gene: TRBJ1-2; clone size: NA; V gene: TRBV2; D gene: TRBD1; CDR3 DNA: TGTGCCAGCAGTACAGGGGGCAGTGGCTACACCTTC; CDR3 protein: CASSTGGSGYTF
J gene: TRBJ1-1; clone size: once; V gene: TRBV5-1; D gene: NA; CDR3 DNA: TGCGCCAGCAGCTTGGAAGGGTTCACTGAAGCTTTCTTT; CDR3 protein: CASSLEGFTEAFF
J gene: TRBJ2-4; clone size: NA; V gene: TRBV19; D gene: NA; CDR3 DNA: TGTGCCAGTAGTATAGGGGGAGCGGCCAAAAACATTCAGTACTTC; CDR3 protein: CASSIGGAAKNIQYF
J gene: TRBJ2-2; clone size: NA; V gene: TRBV5-5; D gene: NA; CDR3 DNA: TGTGCCAGCAGCACGAGGGGCACAGCTACCGGGGAGCTGTTTTTT; CDR3 protein: CASSTRGTATGELFF
J gene: TRBJ1-3; clone size: NA; V gene: TRBV5-5; D gene: TRBD1; CDR3 DNA: TGTGCCAGCAGCTTGGTTTTGCGGACAGGAGGAAGAAACACCATATATTTT; CDR3 protein: CASSLVLRTGGRNTIYF
J gene: TRBJ2-1; clone size: NA; V gene: TRBV5-1; D gene: NA; CDR3 DNA: TGCGCCAGCAGCTTGGATCCGGAGGCAGGCGTGCGTGAGCAGTTCTTC; CDR3 protein: CASSLDPEAGVREQFF